The next 32 T cell receptor beta chains were all read from a single sample in a study of T cells in tuberculosis. Generated by immunoSEQ multiplex PCR, the TCRdb table keeps only in-frame clones and is missing some. In the table there are about 22,000 clones, roughly 88% of which are singletons. Regarding time point: new active TB diagnosis, blood taken before or within 7 days of starting treatment. The sample consisted of PBMCs, taken at tuberculosis diagnosis. The receptor source for this set is an adult with tuberculosis.

This clone has more than one count but fewer than ten. This CDR3 reads CASILGSATDTQYF. Here the CDR3 DNA reads TGTGCCAGCATCCTCGGGAGTGCGACAGATACGCAGTATTTT. The chain links TRBV28 to TRBJ2-3, with TRBD2 as a possible D gene (6 bases). Trimming left V 7 bases short and J 3 bases short, with 14 bases between. CDR1 and CDR2 (germline): MDHEN, SYDVKM. This CDR3 region has 14 residues.

The J gene is TRBJ2-2, the V gene TRBV10-2; 10 nucleotides line up with TRBD1. Germline V CDR1 and CDR2: WSHSY, SAAADI. V shed 2 bases, J shed 4 bases, and the junction held 4 bases outside the gene matches. This CDR3 spans 16 amino acids. The CDR3 reads CASSEGRDRGTGELFF. CDR3 coding DNA: TGCGCCAGCAGTGAGGGGCGGGACAGGGGCACCGGGGAGCTGTTTTTT.

The chain employs TRBV29-1 and TRBJ2-2, with TRBD2 identical over 7 bases. The CDR3 contains 11 residues. Per germline, CDR1 SQVTM and CDR2 ANQGSEA. With 1 base clipped from V and 12 bases from J, the junction kept 2 bases outside the gene matches. The CDR3 protein is CSVEGGGQLFF. DNA for the CDR3: TGCAGCGTTGAAGGGGGGGGACAGCTGTTTTTT.

The chain uses TRBV7-9 and TRBJ1-5; no reliable D call. The CDR3 totals 15 residues. Germline CDR1 reads SEHNR; CDR2 reads FQNEAQ (reference sequence). With 1 base removed from V and 3 bases from J, the gap between germline ends came to 10 bases. This chain's CDR3 is CASSLGTDHNQPQHF. Written as DNA, the CDR3 is TGTGCCAGCAGCTTAGGAACAGACCACAATCAGCCCCAGCATTTT.

The chain combines TRBV5-1 with TRBJ1-2; unclear D gene. The CDR3 contains 12 residues. In germline, CDR1 is SGHRS, CDR2 YFSETQ. Between the trimmed V and J ends, which lost 0 bases and 2 bases, there was a span of 2 bases. The CDR3 protein is CASSLANYGYTF. CDR3 bases: TGCGCCAGCAGCTTGGCGAACTATGGCTACACCTTC.

The chain is built from TRBV27 and TRBJ1-5; 8 bases are shared with TRBD1. J gave up 5 bases and V 7 bases, and 7 bases lay outside the gene matches. Germline assignment: CDR1 MNHEY and CDR2 SMNVEV (reference sequence). The CDR3 is made up of 14 amino acids. The CDR3 DNA reads TGTGCCAGCACCCCGGACAGGGAGGATCAGCCCCAGCATTTT. This encodes CASTPDREDQPQHF.

The chain joins TRBV7-9 to TRBJ2-5; 7 nucleotides align to TRBD1. Looked up from germline, CDR1 is SEHNR and CDR2 is FQNEAQ (reference sequence). This CDR3 has 15 residues. J lost 5 bases, V lost 5 bases, and 11 bases had no gene match. This chain's CDR3 is CASSRGDRDSETQYF. The CDR3 coding sequence is TGTGCCAGCAGCCGAGGCGACCGGGACAGTGAGACCCAGTACTTC.

The genes are TRBV2 and TRBJ2-3; D perhaps matches TRBD2 (5 bases). This CDR3 has 14 amino acids. Trimming cost V 7 bases and J 6 bases, with 17 bases left between them. CDR1 is SNHLY and CDR2 is FYNNEI in the germline V gene. In DNA form, the CDR3 reads TGTGCCAGCATCCCGGACTTCCCCGCGGATACGCAGTATTTT. Encoded protein: CASIPDFPADTQYF.

The chain couples TRBV7-9 to TRBJ1-3; 7 nucleotides match TRBD1. V lost 3 bases and J lost 8; bases outside the gene matches: 4. The V gene's germline CDR1 is SEHNR and CDR2 FQNEAQ (reference sequence). The CDR3 runs to 13 residues. The CDR3 is CASSFGQEDTIYF. As DNA, the CDR3 is TGTGCCAGCAGCTTCGGACAGGAGGACACCATATATTTT. Together with reference TRBV7-9 and TRBJ1-3, the CDR3 gives the full variable domain: DTGVSQNPRHKITKRGQNVTFRCDPISEHNRLYWYRQTLGQGPEFLTYFQNEAQLEKSRLLSDRFSAERPKGSFSTLEIQRTEQGDSAMYLCASSFGQEDTIYFGEGSWLTVV.

This clone was detected only once. This chain links TRBV7-2 with TRBJ2-7, with 8 bases lining up with TRBD1. Germline V CDR1 and CDR2: SGHTA, FQGNSA. J gave up 7 bases and V 2 bases, and 16 bases lay outside the gene matches. The CDR3 spans 17 residues. CDR3: CASSLNTVRQGSGEQYF. The CDR3 bases are TGTGCCAGCAGCTTAAATACGGTCCGACAGGGGTCGGGGGAGCAGTACTTC.

The chain employs TRBV7-7 and TRBJ2-5; 16 bases fit TRBD2. Trimming cost V 4 bases and J 4 bases; bases outside gene matches: 6. The germline V gene encodes CDR1 SSHAT and CDR2 FNYEAQ (reference sequence). The CDR3 length is 17 residues. This CDR3 is CASSWGLAGGPGETQYF. The DNA for the CDR3 is TGTGCCAGCAGCTGGGGACTAGCGGGAGGGCCCGGAGAGACCCAGTACTTC.

The CDR3 is CASSIVRRTTNEQFF. In nucleotides, the CDR3 is TGTGCCAGTAGTATAGTACGGAGGACTACAAATGAGCAGTTCTTC. V gene TRBV19 combines with J gene TRBJ2-1, with D possibly TRBD2 on 6 matching bases. The CDR3 loop spans 15 amino acids. Between the trimmed V and J ends, which lost 1 base and 7 bases, there was a span of 14 bases. Germline-derived CDR1 and CDR2 are LNHDA and SQIVND (reference sequence).

In this sample, this clone turned up once. The CDR3 DNA is TGTGCCAGCAGGGCGGGGGGCTACACCTTC. Encoded protein: CASRAGGYTF. The V call is TRBV7-9, the J call TRBJ1-2; D is undetermined. CDR1 and CDR2 from the germline V gene are SEHNR and FQNEAQ (reference sequence). Trimming took off 6 bases at V and 8 bases at J, with 7 bases between the two ends. The CDR3 is 10 residues long.

This sequence joins TRBV4-3 and TRBJ1-5; 10 positions agree with TRBD1. Looked up from germline, CDR1 is LGHNA and CDR2 is YSLEER. Germline trimming cut 4 bases from V and 6 bases from J; bases unmatched to any gene: 9. There are 16 residues in the CDR3. The CDR3 nucleotides read TGCGCCAGCAGCCTTGTAAGGGGACAGGGGAGTCAGCCCCAGCATTTT. It yields the protein CASSLVRGQGSQPQHF.

This chain links TRBV6-5 with TRBJ2-1; 7 bases are a match to TRBD2. V shed 0 bases and J 8 bases; nucleotides not matched to a gene: 4. CDR3 length: 14 amino acids. Germline CDR1 is MNHEY and CDR2 is SVGAGI. CDR3: CASSYSGGSDEQFF. The CDR3 DNA follows: TGTGCCAGCAGTTACTCTGGCGGGAGCGATGAGCAGTTCTTC.

The V gene is TRBV19, the J gene TRBJ2-1, with 7 bases lining up with TRBD2. CDR3 size: 12 residues. V shed 7 bases and J 9 bases; nucleotides not matched to a gene: 6. Germline assignment: CDR1 LNHDA and CDR2 SQIVND (reference sequence). CDR3 bases: TGTGCCAGTAAAGATCCGGGGGGTGAGCAGTTCTTC. Its translation: CASKDPGGEQFF.

In its sample, this clone was seen a few times. V and J are TRBV4-3 and TRBJ2-2; 10 bases align to TRBD2. The germline V gene has CDR1 LGHNA and CDR2 YSLEER. V lost 0 bases and J lost 6; bases outside the gene matches: 4. The CDR3 contains 16 residues. The CDR3 DNA sequence: TGCGCCAGCAGCCAAGACCCAGCGGGGGGGGCCGGGGAGCTGTTTTTT. Encoded protein: CASSQDPAGGAGELFF.

The chain is built from TRBV6-6 and TRBJ2-7; 13 positions match TRBD2. With 5 bases clipped from V and 4 bases from J, the junction kept 8 bases outside the gene matches. This CDR3 contains 16 residues. The germline V gene has CDR1 MNHNY and CDR2 SVGAGI (reference sequence). CDR3 DNA: TGTGCCAGCAGTCCCCGGACTAGCGGGAGTGGATACGAGCAGTACTTC. Protein sequence: CASSPRTSGSGYEQYF.

V and J are TRBV4-2 and TRBJ2-3; D gene uncertain. The CDR3 has 13 residues. Per the germline V gene, CDR1 is LGHNA and CDR2 is YNFKEQ. Trimming took off 1 base at V and 6 bases at J, with 8 bases between the two ends. CDR3 coding DNA: TGTGCCAGCAGCCAAGGACTTCGCGATACGCAGTATTTT. Translated, it gives CASSQGLRDTQYF.

The V call is TRBV9, the J call TRBJ2-7; possibly TRBD2 for D (6 bases). The CDR3 runs to 15 residues. Trimming pared 3 bases from V and 0 bases from J, leaving 13 bases between. Germline V gene sequence: CDR1 SGDLS, CDR2 YYNGEE. This CDR3 is CASSEGLQISYEQYF. The CDR3 DNA reads TGTGCCAGCAGCGAGGGACTCCAGATCTCCTACGAGCAGTACTTC.

V and J are TRBV7-2 and TRBJ1-4; 11 bases match TRBD1. CDR3 length: 14 amino acids. V shed 5 bases, J shed 8 bases, and the junction held 4 bases outside the gene matches. Germline CDR1 reads SGHTA; CDR2 reads FQGNSA. CDR3 loop: CASSPGQGVEKLFF. CDR3 DNA sequence: TGTGCCAGCAGCCCGGGACAGGGGGTAGAAAAACTGTTTTTT.

J is TRBJ1-2 and V is TRBV29-1; 8 bases map to TRBD1. The length of the CDR3 is 15 residues. Unmatched junction bases numbered 6, after V lost 0 bases and J lost 3 bases. Germline lookup yields CDR1 SQVTM and CDR2 ANQGSEA. The CDR3 region is CSVEDLNRGDYGYTF. Written as DNA, the CDR3 is TGCAGCGTTGAAGATCTAAACAGGGGGGACTATGGCTACACCTTC.

The V and J genes are TRBV5-1 and TRBJ1-2; the D gene is possibly TRBD1 (6 bases). The V end lost 4 bases, the J end lost 6 bases, and 13 bases lay between the germline ends. The CDR3 length is 13 residues. Germline lookup yields CDR1 SGHRS and CDR2 YFSETQ. CDR3 region: CASSVSTGNGYTF. The CDR3 nucleotides read TGCGCCAGCAGCGTATCGACAGGTAATGGCTACACCTTC.

The rearrangement uses TRBV2 and TRBJ1-2, with 9 bases that match TRBD1. The CDR3 runs 14 residues. Germline assignment: CDR1 SNHLY and CDR2 FYNNEI. With 6 bases clipped from V and 8 bases from J, the junction kept 10 bases outside the gene matches. Here the CDR3 DNA reads TGTGCCAGCAGCCATTTACAGGGGGCAAAAGGCTACACCTTC. It yields the protein CASSHLQGAKGYTF. Full variable domain (remainder filled in from reference TRBV2 and TRBJ1-2): EPEVTQTPSHQVTQMGQEVILRCVPISNHLYFYWYRQILGQKVEFLVSFYNNEISEKSEIFDDQFSVERPDGSNFTLKIRSTKLEDSAMYFCASSHLQGAKGYTFGSGTRLTVV.

The table lists this clone with a count of one. This sequence joins TRBV9 and TRBJ1-1, with a weak D call TRBD1 (5 bases). CDR1 and CDR2 (germline): SGDLS, YYNGEE. The length of the CDR3 is 15 residues. Trimming took 4 bases from V and 1 from J, leaving 14 bases between them. The CDR3 loop reads CASSTSGAGNTEAFF. In DNA, the CDR3 is TGTGCCAGCAGCACGAGCGGGGCAGGGAACACTGAAGCTTTCTTT.

The chain recombines TRBV7-2 with TRBJ1-2, with 11 positions matching TRBD1. Germline V lookup: CDR1 SGHTA, CDR2 FQGNSA. The V segment lost 5 bases and the J segment 4 bases; nucleotides outside the gene matches: 6. The CDR3 runs 15 residues. CDR3 sequence: CASSLGQGGLYGYTF. The CDR3 nucleotides read TGTGCCAGCAGCCTGGGACAGGGGGGGCTCTATGGCTACACCTTC.

The chain couples TRBV7-9 to TRBJ2-1; D is possibly TRBD2 (6 bases). V shed 4 bases and J shed 9 bases, with 22 bases lying between them. The CDR3 covers 16 residues. The germline gives CDR1 SEHNR, CDR2 FQNEAQ (reference sequence). CDR3 region: CASSYLAGRGMGEQFF. The CDR3, as DNA: TGTGCCAGCAGCTATCTGGCGGGACGGGGCATGGGTGAGCAGTTCTTC.

This chain uses TRBV25-1 with TRBJ2-7; tentative D call: TRBD1 (6 bases). V dropped 4 bases and J dropped 1 base, with 8 bases sitting between them. CDR3 length: 13 residues. Germline CDR1 reads MGHDK; CDR2 reads SYGVNS. This CDR3 is CASSVQGSYEQYF. The CDR3 DNA is TGTGCCAGCAGTGTACAGGGTTCCTACGAGCAGTACTTC.

The chain has TRBV6-1 and TRBJ2-1, with a tentative D call TRBD2 (6 bases). Germline V gives CDR1 MNHNS, CDR2 SASEGT. CDR3 length: 15 amino acids. V gave up 2 bases and J gave up 7 bases, with 15 bases separating them. The CDR3 DNA reads TGTGCCAGCAGTGAAAAGTCGGCGGGGTGGAATGAGCAGTTCTTC. This gives the protein CASSEKSAGWNEQFF.

V is TRBV19 and J is TRBJ1-5; 7 nucleotides line up with TRBD1. The V gene end was trimmed by 7 bases and the J gene end by 6 bases; junction bases not matched to a gene: 9. The CDR3 extends over 14 amino acids. Germline CDR1 LNHDA, CDR2 SQIVND (reference sequence). CDR3 nucleotides: TGTGCCAGTACTCTCCAGGGGGTTGGTCAGCCCCAGCATTTT. This translates into CASTLQGVGQPQHF.

V and J are TRBV11-2 and TRBJ1-4, with D maybe TRBD1 (5 bases). The CDR3 is made up of 14 amino acids. The V gene's germline CDR1 is SGHAT and CDR2 FQNNGV. The V gene lost 1 base and the J gene lost 7 bases, with 10 bases spanning the gap. The DNA for the CDR3 is TGTGCCAGCAGCTTAGGACAGCTTAGTGAAAAACTGTTTTTT. This codes for CASSLGQLSEKLFF.

This clone was seen once. The chain has TRBV6-5 and TRBJ2-1; D might be TRBD1 (6 bases). V gave up 5 bases and J gave up 2 bases, with 10 bases separating them. This CDR3 has 14 residues. Germline V gene lookup returns CDR1 MNHEY and CDR2 SVGAGI. CDR3 DNA sequence: TGTGCCAGCAGTCCCCAGGGGCCCTACAATGAGCAGTTCTTC. Translation: CASSPQGPYNEQFF.